The clone carrying this T cell receptor beta chain was seen more than once but under ten times. This entry is derived from a study of T cells after yellow fever vaccination. Trimming removed 1 base from V and 9 bases from J; junction bases left unmatched: 11. Per the germline V gene, CDR1 is DFQATT and CDR2 is SNEGSKA (reference sequence). The CDR3 is made up of 14 amino acids. Via MiXCR, TCRdb re-called the 5' RACE reads, giving one row per CDR3 protein. The sample lists approximately 510,000 distinct CDR3 sequences; 21% were seen once. The starting material was PBMCs, obtained 21 days after the first yellow fever vaccination. This receptor was identified in a man between 18 and 35 years old who received the YFV17D yellow fever vaccine. This chain links TRBV20-1 with TRBJ2-7; 8 positions match TRBD2. The CDR3 sequence is CSARGFSGALGQYF. The CDR3 nucleotides read TGCAGTGCTAGAGGGTTTAGCGGGGCCCTCGGGCAGTACTTC.